The 11 T cell receptor beta chains given below trace back to one sample, sequenced in a study of blood T cell repertoires in COVID-19. The table came from immunoSEQ multiplex PCR; TCRdb's copy has only in-frame clones and leaves some out. The sample includes approximately 200,000 clones, just under 90% of them seen just once. The specimen was peripheral blood. These receptors were obtained from a man aged 55 to 70 who had recovered from COVID-19.

This chain links TRBV18 with TRBJ1-5; D ambiguous. The ends were cut back, 3 bases at V and 0 bases at J, with 9 bases in the middle. From germline, CDR1 is KGHSH and CDR2 LQKENI. This CDR3 contains 15 residues. In nucleotides, the CDR3 is TGTGCCAGCTCACCGGCCAGTAATAGCAATCAGCCCCAGCATTTT. Translation: CASSPASNSNQPQHF.

The table lists this clone with a few counts. The V call is TRBV5-6, the J call TRBJ1-6, with D perhaps matching TRBD1 (5 bases). The CDR3 is made up of 13 amino acids. CDR1 and CDR2 (germline): SGHDT, YYEEEE. V lost 0 bases and J 7 bases, leaving 5 bases between the germline ends. The CDR3 DNA sequence: TGTGCCAGCAGCTTGGGACAGAATTCACCCCTCCACTTT. Protein product: CASSLGQNSPLHF. The variable domain in full, completed from reference TRBV5-6 and TRBJ1-6, reads DAGVTQSPTHLIKTRGQQVTLRCSPKSGHDTVSWYQQALGQGPQFIFQYYEEEERQRGNFPDRFSGHQFPNYSSELNVNALLLGDSALYLCASSLGQNSPLHFGNGTRLTVT.

The V gene is TRBV29-1, the J gene TRBJ2-7; 11 bases match TRBD1. Per the germline V gene, CDR1 is SQVTM and CDR2 is ANQGSEA. The CDR3 has 15 amino acids. V lost 1 base, J lost 2 bases, and 4 bases stayed unmatched. The CDR3 sequence: CSVEGGTGGTYEQYF. The CDR3 nucleotides read TGCAGCGTTGAAGGGGGGACAGGGGGAACCTACGAGCAGTACTTC.

The chain joins TRBV28 to TRBJ1-5, with a tentative D call TRBD1 (5 bases). The CDR3 runs 14 residues. Between the trimmed V and J ends, which lost 3 bases and 5 bases, there was a span of 11 bases. CDR1 MDHEN and CDR2 SYDVKM come from the germline V gene. CDR3 region: CASSFGGGDQPQHF. CDR3 DNA: TGTGCCAGCAGTTTTGGCGGGGGGGATCAGCCCCAGCATTTT. The complete variable domain, with remaining parts taken from reference TRBV28 and TRBJ1-5, reads DVKVTQSSRYLVKRTGEKVFLECVQDMDHENMFWYRQDPGLGLRLIYFSYDVKMKEKGDIPEGYSVSREKKERFSLILESASTNQTSMYLCASSFGGGDQPQHFGDGTRLSIL.

The chain is built from TRBV5-4 and TRBJ1-2; the match to TRBD1 covers 7 bases. Trimming took 4 bases from V and 8 from J; bases not matched to a gene: 8. CDR3 size: 13 residues. In germline, CDR1 is SGHNT, CDR2 YYREEE (reference sequence). The CDR3 DNA follows: TGTGCCAGCAGCACCGACAGGGTCGGCGGCTACACCTTC. It specifies CASSTDRVGGYTF.

The CDR3 sequence: CASSSSGGPQETQYF. The CDR3 region has the DNA TGCGCCAGCAGCTCCTCAGGGGGCCCCCAAGAGACCCAGTACTTC. The chain is built from TRBV5-1 and TRBJ2-5; TRBD1 aligns across 8 bases. The CDR3 extends over 15 amino acids. Germline V gives CDR1 SGHRS, CDR2 YFSETQ. V was pared by 3 bases and J by 1 base, with 5 bases of the junction left unmatched.

There are a few counts of this clone. The chain couples TRBV19 to TRBJ1-2; TRBD1 agrees at 8 bases. Germline V gene data show CDR1 as LNHDA and CDR2 as SQIVND (reference sequence). The CDR3 is 15 residues long. V gave up 7 bases and J gave up 7 bases; unmatched junction bases: 14. In DNA form, the CDR3 reads TGTGCCAGTAAGACCCCGACAGGGGCGGTCTCTGGCTACACCTTC. Amino acids: CASKTPTGAVSGYTF. The full variable domain, in which reference TRBV19 and TRBJ1-2 provide the parts outside the CDR3, is DGGITQSPKYLFRKEGQNVTLSCEQNLNHDAMYWYRQDPGQGLRLIYYSQIVNDFQKGDIAEGYSVSREKKESFPLTVTSAQKNPTAFYLCASKTPTGAVSGYTFGSGTRLTVV.

The gene calls are TRBV6-5 and TRBJ2-3, with D perhaps matching TRBD1 (5 bases). The CDR3 has 12 residues. The germline gives CDR1 MNHEY, CDR2 SVGAGI. The ends were cut back, 6 bases at V and 3 bases at J, with 7 bases in the middle. CDR3 bases: TGTGCCAGCAGGGCAGGGACAGATACGCAGTATTTT. Its translation: CASRAGTDTQYF.

This rearrangement joins TRBV2 to TRBJ2-5, with D maybe TRBD2 (5 bases). The CDR3 consists of 14 residues. CDR1 is SNHLY and CDR2 is FYNNEI in the germline V gene. V was clipped by 0 bases and J by 0 bases, with 5 bases between them. CDR3 amino acids: CASSEATNQETQYF. In DNA form, the CDR3 reads TGTGCCAGCAGTGAAGCGACTAACCAAGAGACCCAGTACTTC.

CDR3: CASSLSRQPQHF. The CDR3 nucleotides read TGTGCCAGCAGTTTGAGCCGGCAGCCCCAGCATTTT. The chain combines TRBV6-2 or TRBV6-3 with TRBJ1-5; the D is unclear. The germline CDR1 and CDR2 sequences are MNHEY and SVGEGT. Trimming cost V 4 bases and J 7 bases, with 8 bases left between them. The CDR3 loop spans 12 amino acids.

The chain is built from TRBV28 and TRBJ2-1, with TRBD1 identical over 7 bases. The CDR3 consists of 15 residues. The V and J ends lost 6 bases and 10 bases, in that order; junction bases with no gene match: 15. Germline CDR1 MDHEN, CDR2 SYDVKM. CDR3 protein: CASSPGGQPWGEQFF. The CDR3 region has the DNA TGTGCCAGCAGCCCTGGGGGACAGCCTTGGGGAGAGCAGTTCTTC.